The present T cell receptor (beta chain) was sequenced within a study of blood T cell repertoires in COVID-19. Study background: The United States, Italy and Spain supplied acute and convalescent COVID-19 samples. The cDNA or gDNA used as material had been derived from T cells, B-cell-depleted T cells, or PBMCs.

TCRdb's table, derived via immunoSEQ multiplex PCR, lists solely in-frame clones and lacks some. The sample includes roughly 380,000 clones, approximately 89% of them seen just once. The sample holds a few counts of this clone. The V segment lost 4 bases and the J segment 3 bases; nucleotides outside the gene matches: 5. This CDR3 has 17 amino acids. The germline gives CDR1 SEHNR, CDR2 FQNEAQ (reference sequence). Followed over time, Seattle patients had been enrolled while infection was active. This clonotype was sampled from a woman aged 55-69 years with COVID-19, enrolled during active disease. The chain carries TRBV7-9 and TRBJ2-2, with 13 bases aligning to TRBD2. The sample taken for sequencing was peripheral blood. The CDR3 is CASSSLGLAGDTGELFF. The CDR3 nucleotides are TGTGCCAGCAGCTCCCTCGGACTAGCGGGGGACACCGGGGAGCTGTTTTTT.